This T cell receptor (beta chain) was recorded in a study of cytomegalovirus exposure and HLA in healthy donors. PCR used 60 Vbeta primers and 13 Jbeta primers. The table came from immunoSEQ multiplex PCR; TCRdb's copy has only in-frame clones and leaves some out. The top ten hold 2.5% of the sample, which has roughly 100,000 clones, around 80% seen once. The CDR3 length is 13 residues. Trimming stripped 6 bases from V and 7 bases from J, with 15 bases between. CDR1 is SQVTM and CDR2 is ANQGSEA in the germline V gene. The chain joins TRBV29-1 to TRBJ1-4, with D perhaps matching TRBD1 (5 bases). This sequence originates from a man aged 35-49 years in good health and CMV-seronegative. Sequencing was carried out using PBMCs. The CDR3 nucleotides are TGCAGCGTGGACATCGGGGGAAGTGAAAAACTGTTTTTT. Its protein product is CSVDIGGSEKLFF.